Presented here are 26 T cell receptor beta chains from one specimen sequenced in a study of blood T cell repertoires in COVID-19. Libraries were prepared by immunoSEQ multiplex PCR; TCRdb keeps only in-frame clonotypes and omits some of them. The data hold about 130,000 clones, with roughly four fifths observed a single time. The sample was PBMCs or T cells enriched from blood (not recorded which). The receptors originated from a man aged 50-59 years who had recovered from COVID-19.

The rearrangement joins TRBV12-3 or TRBV12-4 to TRBJ1-2; D is perhaps TRBD1 (5 bases). CDR3 length: 13 amino acids. Deletions cut 7 bases from V and 4 bases from J, with 13 bases between. CDR3 region: CASNMGGSYGYTF. In DNA form, the CDR3 reads TGTGCCAGCAATATGGGGGGTAGCTATGGCTACACCTTC.

The rearrangement links TRBV27 to TRBJ2-7; perhaps TRBD1 as D (7 bases). V was trimmed by 5 bases and J by 7 bases, leaving 18 bases between them. This CDR3 spans 14 amino acids. Per germline, CDR1 MNHEY and CDR2 SMNVEV (reference sequence). The CDR3 loop reads CASSPPTGRSEQYF. The CDR3 DNA reads TGTGCCAGCAGTCCCCCGACAGGGAGGTCGGAGCAGTACTTC.

This clone was recorded only once. The chain combines TRBV3-1 (or the pseudogene TRBV3-2) with TRBJ2-1; 7 bases agree with TRBD2. From germline, CDR1 is LGHDT and CDR2 YNNKEL (reference sequence). This CDR3 spans 16 amino acids. V lost 1 base, J lost 2 bases, and 5 bases stayed unmatched. The CDR3 DNA reads TGTGCCAGCAGCCAAGGGTCCGCGGGGGCCTACAATGAGCAGTTCTTC. Encoded protein: CASSQGSAGAYNEQFF.

The chain is built from TRBV5-1 and TRBJ2-7; TRBD1 aligns across 7 bases. The V and J ends lost 3 bases and 6 bases, in that order; junction bases with no gene match: 3. CDR3 length equals 12 residues. Germline values: CDR1 SGHRS, CDR2 YFSETQ. This CDR3 is CASSSQGTEQYF. CDR3 DNA sequence: TGCGCCAGCAGCTCACAGGGGACCGAGCAGTACTTC.

This rearrangement joins TRBV19 to TRBJ1-5; no firm D call. The ends were cut back, 4 bases at V and 0 bases at J, with 10 bases in the middle. The CDR3 length is 15 residues. CDR1 LNHDA and CDR2 SQIVND come from the germline V gene (reference sequence). The CDR3 DNA reads TGTGCCAGTAGTACCCGACAAGATAGCAATCAGCCCCAGCATTTT. It specifies CASSTRQDSNQPQHF. The entire variable domain, with the rest obtained from reference TRBV19 and TRBJ1-5, is as follows: DGGITQSPKYLFRKEGQNVTLSCEQNLNHDAMYWYRQDPGQGLRLIYYSQIVNDFQKGDIAEGYSVSREKKESFPLTVTSAQKNPTAFYLCASSTRQDSNQPQHFGDGTRLSIL.

The J gene is TRBJ2-3, the V gene TRBV19; 7 positions agree with TRBD1. From germline, CDR1 is LNHDA and CDR2 SQIVND (reference sequence). The junction had 8 bases not matched to a gene; V was cut back by 10 bases and J by 4 bases. This CDR3 spans 13 amino acids. Here the CDR3 DNA reads TGTGCCACGACAGGGATGGGGGCAGATACGCAGTATTTT. Translated, it gives CATTGMGADTQYF. Together with reference TRBV19 and TRBJ2-3, the CDR3 gives the full variable domain: DGGITQSPKYLFRKEGQNVTLSCEQNLNHDAMYWYRQDPGQGLRLIYYSQIVNDFQKGDIAEGYSVSREKKESFPLTVTSAQKNPTAFYLCATTGMGADTQYFGPGTRLTVL.

This sequence joins TRBV5-4 and TRBJ2-7; 7 positions match TRBD2. CDR3 size: 13 residues. Unmatched junction bases numbered 5, after V lost 4 bases and J lost 4 bases. Germline V gives CDR1 SGHNT, CDR2 YYREEE (reference sequence). The CDR3 DNA reads as TGTGCCAGCAGCAGCGGGACGAGATACGAGCAGTACTTC. Encoded protein: CASSSGTRYEQYF.

The V call is TRBV10-1, the J call TRBJ2-7; maybe TRBD2 (5 bases). V lost 5 bases and J 6 bases, leaving 11 bases between the germline ends. The V gene's germline CDR1 is WNHNN and CDR2 SYGVQD (reference sequence). The CDR3 spans 12 residues. The CDR3 bases are TGCGCCAGCAGTTCCGGACGGGGCGAGCAGTACTTC. It specifies CASSSGRGEQYF.

The chain couples TRBV7-2 to TRBJ2-1; TRBD2 agrees at 12 bases. The junction had 7 bases not matched to a gene; V was cut back by 6 bases and J by 4 bases. The V gene's germline CDR1 is SGHTA and CDR2 FQGNSA. This CDR3 contains 16 residues. In DNA, the CDR3 is TGTGCCAGCAGGCGGACTAGCGGGGACCAATACAATGAGCAGTTCTTC. Its protein is CASRRTSGDQYNEQFF.

This chain links TRBV4-1 with TRBJ1-6, with D unclear. The CDR3 has 15 residues. Germline V gives CDR1 MGHRA, CDR2 YSYEKL. V gave up 0 bases and J gave up 10 bases, with 13 bases separating them. CDR3: CASSQELGLGSPLHF. CDR3 in DNA: TGCGCCAGCAGCCAAGAACTAGGGTTAGGGTCACCCCTCCACTTT.

The V and J genes are TRBV19 and TRBJ2-1; D possibly corresponds to TRBD2 (6 bases). The CDR3 sequence is 14 residues long. Germline values: CDR1 LNHDA, CDR2 SQIVND (reference sequence). Trimming shortened V by 10 bases and J by 0 bases, and 13 bases separated the two germline ends. The CDR3 here is CATGIGSSYNEQFF. The CDR3 nucleotides read TGTGCCACCGGTATCGGGAGCTCCTACAATGAGCAGTTCTTC.

The chain has TRBV6-5 and TRBJ2-7, with a tentative D call TRBD2 (7 bases). Germline V lookup: CDR1 MNHEY, CDR2 SVGAGI. This CDR3 is 16 amino acids long. The V gene lost 2 bases and the J gene lost 2 bases, with 16 bases spanning the gap. The CDR3 DNA reads TGTGCCAGCAGTTACCGCGGGGGCCCACGGACCTACGAGCAGTACTTC. As protein: CASSYRGGPRTYEQYF.

This clone appeared once. This chain connects TRBV7-2 to TRBJ1-2; D perhaps matches TRBD1 (5 bases). Looked up from germline, CDR1 is SGHTA and CDR2 is FQGNSA. The V and J ends lost 5 bases and 7 bases respectively, with 17 bases between them. The CDR3 contains 14 residues. The CDR3, as DNA: TGTGCCAGCAGCCCCGGGAGGGGCGCCCTTGGCTACACCTTC. Its protein is CASSPGRGALGYTF.

The chain carries TRBV24-1 and TRBJ2-2; maybe TRBD1 (6 bases). Germline CDR1 is KGHDR and CDR2 is SFDVKD. The CDR3 is 14 amino acids. Trimming stripped 3 bases from V and 5 bases from J, with 9 bases between. The CDR3 here is CATSDPGETGELFF. The CDR3, as DNA: TGTGCCACCAGTGATCCAGGGGAGACCGGGGAGCTGTTTTTT.

The chain has TRBV6-5 and TRBJ1-2, with 8 bases aligning to TRBD1. J was trimmed by 3 bases and V by 1 base; bases with no gene match: 4. CDR1 and CDR2 (germline): MNHEY, SVGAGI. The CDR3 is made up of 15 amino acids. The DNA of the CDR3 is TGTGCCAGCAGTTACTTCACAGGGGGTTACTATGGCTACACCTTC. Its protein product is CASSYFTGGYYGYTF.

The chain employs TRBV12-3 or TRBV12-4 and TRBJ2-7; possibly TRBD2 for D (5 bases). The CDR3 covers 12 residues. V was shortened by 5 bases and J by 3 bases, with 8 bases between the two germline ends. The CDR3 loop is CASSAGVYEQYF. The CDR3, as DNA: TGTGCCAGCAGTGCCGGGGTCTACGAGCAGTACTTC.

This clone was detected once. This rearrangement joins TRBV10-1 to TRBJ1-1; 7 nucleotides agree with TRBD1. Germline V gene sequence: CDR1 WNHNN, CDR2 SYGVQD (reference sequence). This CDR3 comprises 15 residues. V was pared by 6 bases and J by 4 bases, with 11 bases of the junction left unmatched. CDR3 in amino acids: CASSPNRQGPTEAFF. The CDR3 DNA reads as TGCGCCAGCAGCCCCAATAGACAGGGCCCCACTGAAGCTTTCTTT.

J is TRBJ2-2 and V is TRBV11-2; TRBD1 aligns across 7 bases. Unmatched junction bases numbered 4, after V lost 4 bases and J lost 5 bases. There are 14 residues in the CDR3. Germline values: CDR1 SGHAT, CDR2 FQNNGV. Here the CDR3 reads CASSSRQGTGELFF. In nucleotides, the CDR3 is TGTGCCAGCAGCTCGAGACAGGGAACCGGGGAGCTGTTTTTT. The full variable domain, its missing parts supplied by reference TRBV11-2 and TRBJ2-2, is EAGVAQSPRYKIIEKRQSVAFWCNPISGHATLYWYQQILGQGPKLLIQFQNNGVVDDSQLPKDRFSAERLKGVDSTLKIQPAKLEDSAVYLCASSSRQGTGELFFGEGSRLTVL.

V and J are TRBV7-2 and TRBJ1-5; tentative D call: TRBD1 (5 bases). This CDR3 spans 15 amino acids. CDR1 is SGHTA and CDR2 is FQGNSA in the germline V gene. V lost 5 bases and J 7 bases, leaving 18 bases between the germline ends. The CDR3 protein is CASSPRRGFGQPQHF. The CDR3 DNA reads TGTGCCAGCAGCCCACGGAGGGGCTTTGGACAGCCCCAGCATTTT. Supplemented by reference TRBV7-2 and TRBJ1-5, the full variable domain reads GAGVSQSPSNKVTEKGKDVELRCDPISGHTALYWYRQSLGQGLEFLIYFQGNSAPDKSGLPSDRFSAERTGGSVSTLTIQRTQQEDSAVYLCASSPRRGFGQPQHFGDGTRLSIL.

V is TRBV5-1 and J is TRBJ2-7; weak D call: TRBD1 (6 bases). CDR3 length equals 15 residues. Germline CDR1 is SGHRS and CDR2 is YFSETQ. The V end was cut by 1 base, the J end by 3 bases, with 14 bases between. The CDR3 region has the DNA TGCGCCAGCAGCTTGACCACAGGGAGTAACTACGAGCAGTACTTC. Translation: CASSLTTGSNYEQYF.

The chain is built from TRBV7-9 and TRBJ1-1; D remains unclear. Trimming left V 3 bases short and J 3 bases short, with 8 bases between. Germline CDR1 and CDR2: SEHNR and FQNEAQ (reference sequence). The CDR3 length is 13 residues. CDR3 sequence (DNA): TGTGCCAGCAGCTTGGAAACAGACACTGAAGCTTTCTTT. Translated: CASSLETDTEAFF.

The rearrangement uses TRBV2 and TRBJ1-6; 10 bases are a match to TRBD1. The CDR3 is 16 residues long. The germline V gene has CDR1 SNHLY and CDR2 FYNNEI. The V segment lost 6 bases and the J segment 7 bases; nucleotides outside the gene matches: 9. CDR3 protein: CASSDPGTGVNSPLHF. For the CDR3, the DNA is TGTGCCAGCAGCGATCCCGGGACAGGGGTGAATTCACCCCTCCACTTT. Filled out from reference TRBV2 and TRBJ1-6, the complete variable domain reads EPEVTQTPSHQVTQMGQEVILRCVPISNHLYFYWYRQILGQKVEFLVSFYNNEISEKSEIFDDQFSVERPDGSNFTLKIRSTKLEDSAMYFCASSDPGTGVNSPLHFGNGTRLTVT.

The chain couples TRBV6-5 to TRBJ2-2, with a weak D call TRBD2 (6 bases). V was pared by 4 bases and J by 6 bases, with 15 bases between. Germline V gene data show CDR1 as MNHEY and CDR2 as SVGAGI. The CDR3 loop spans 15 amino acids. CDR3 nucleotide sequence: TGTGCCAGCAGTTGGCGGGGTGTCACTCCCGGGGAGCTGTTTTTT. This gives the protein CASSWRGVTPGELFF.

J is TRBJ2-2 and V is TRBV10-3; the D is unclear. This CDR3 has 14 residues. V was clipped by 4 bases and J by 2 bases, with 8 bases between them. From germline, CDR1 is ENHRY and CDR2 SYGVKD. CDR3: CAISAAANTGELFF. CDR3 nucleotides: TGTGCCATCAGTGCGGCGGCCAACACCGGGGAGCTGTTTTTT.

V gene TRBV5-4 combines with J gene TRBJ2-7; 7 bases are a match to TRBD1. This CDR3 has 14 amino acids. J lost 7 bases, V lost 4 bases, and 11 bases had no gene match. The germline CDR1 and CDR2 sequences are SGHNT and YYREEE (reference sequence). CDR3 bases: TGTGCCAGCAGCAGCGGACAGGACTCGAGGGAGCAGTACTTC. Protein sequence: CASSSGQDSREQYF.

The J gene is TRBJ1-6, the V gene TRBV5-1; possibly TRBD1 for D (6 bases). Germline assignment: CDR1 SGHRS and CDR2 YFSETQ. The CDR3 length is 15 residues. Trimming cost V 0 bases and J 10 bases, with 14 bases left between them. CDR3 DNA sequence: TGCGCCAGCAGCTTGGCGGACAGCGTGGGGTCACCCCTCCACTTT. Translation: CASSLADSVGSPLHF.